This T cell receptor (beta chain) is drawn from a study of PD-L1 blockade in urothelial cancer. Study overall: Across blood samples, T cells had a median count of around 150,000.

Anywhere from 1 to 8 samples came from each patient, spanning pretreatment and on-treatment. PCRs each included synthetic TCR analog templates spiked in. TCRdb keeps only in-frame clones here, not all; method: immunoSEQ multiplex PCR. The sample lists around 45,000 clones; roughly 88% were seen once. The sequenced sample was PBMCs, obtained around atezolizumab (anti-PD-L1) treatment. The TCR was taken from an elderly man with urothelial cancer.

CDR3 in amino acids: CASSPHWREGYNEQFF. The CDR3, as DNA: TGTGCCAGCAGCCCTCACTGGCGGGAGGGTTACAATGAGCAGTTCTTC. The V gene is TRBV11-2, the J gene TRBJ2-1, with 9 positions matching TRBD2. The CDR3 extends over 16 amino acids. The germline CDR1 and CDR2 sequences are SGHAT and FQNNGV. The junction had 9 bases not matched to a gene; V was cut back by 5 bases and J by 4 bases.